Following are 2 T cell receptor beta chains from one sample sequenced in a study of blood T cell repertoires in COVID-19. Libraries were prepared by immunoSEQ multiplex PCR; TCRdb keeps only in-frame clonotypes and omits some of them. The sample lists hundreds of thousands of clones, around nine tenths seen once, with roughly 0.7% in the top ten. Sequenced sample: peripheral blood. These TCRs come from a man in his forties or fifties with acute or convalescent COVID-19.

The chain is built from TRBV4-3 and TRBJ2-2; 7 bases are a match to TRBD2. V shed 4 bases, J shed 4 bases, and the junction held 9 bases outside the gene matches. The CDR3 is 16 amino acids. Germline V gives CDR1 LGHNA, CDR2 YSLEER. CDR3 nucleotides: TGCGCCAGCAGCCGGAGAGGAGCGGGGCGCACCGGGGAGCTGTTTTTT. Translating it yields CASSRRGAGRTGELFF.

The V and J genes are TRBV6-1 and TRBJ2-7; possibly TRBD1 for D (6 bases). V was shortened by 1 base and J by 3 bases, with 7 bases between the two germline ends. Germline CDR1 is MNHNS and CDR2 is SASEGT. This CDR3 spans 13 amino acids. The CDR3 protein is CASSEVTGYEQYF. The CDR3 DNA reads TGTGCCAGCAGTGAAGTGACAGGCTACGAGCAGTACTTC.